A selection of T cell receptor beta chains follows, all from one sample in a study of cytomegalovirus exposure and HLA in healthy donors. TCRdb's copy holds only in-frame clones and misses some; the assay was immunoSEQ multiplex PCR. This table holds some 91,000 clones, about 76% found once. The sample consisted of PBMCs. Receptor source: a man aged 35-49 years in good health and CMV-seropositive. CDR3s include the opening cysteine and the closing phenylalanine or tryptophan. Each record gives: V gene, clone size, CDR3 length, D gene, J gene, CDR3 protein, CDR3 DNA. A D gene is named only where the DNA matches it firmly. For some rows the clone size is stated as once, few or many, or as a class when expanded; others skip it.

TRBV11-2,once,13,NA,TRBJ2-3,CASSLRGLDTQYF,TGTGCCAGCAGCTTACGCGGCCTGGATACGCAGTATTTT
TRBV5-4,few,14,NA,TRBJ2-7,CASSSLDRIYEQYF,TGTGCCAGCAGCTCCCTTGACAGAATATACGAGCAGTACTTC
TRBV10-2,few,13,NA,TRBJ2-5,CASSDTRAETQYF,TGCGCCAGCAGTGATACGAGGGCAGAGACCCAGTACTTC
TRBV10-3,NA,13,TRBD1,TRBJ1-5,CASGQDSNQPQHF,TGTGCCAGCGGACAGGATAGCAATCAGCCCCAGCATTTT
TRBV7-6,once,17,TRBD1,TRBJ2-7,CASSQGADRGNAYEQYF,TGTGCCAGCAGCCAAGGTGCTGACAGGGGGAATGCCTACGAGCAGTACTTC
TRBV5-4,NA,16,TRBD1,TRBJ1-2,CASSPGGDRGGYGYTF,TGTGCCAGCAGCCCGGGAGGGGACAGGGGTGGCTATGGCTACACCTTC
TRBV27,NA,13,NA,TRBJ2-7,CASSLSAWTEQYF,TGTGCCAGCAGTTTATCGGCCTGGACAGAGCAGTACTTC
TRBV2,NA,19,TRBD2,TRBJ2-2,CASSEVVGLAGGNTGELFF,TGTGCCAGCAGTGAAGTGGTGGGACTAGCGGGGGGGAACACCGGGGAGCTGTTTTTT
TRBV28,few,16,TRBD1,TRBJ1-3,CASSSDRTSSGNTIYF,TGTGCCAGCAGTTCGGACAGGACGAGCTCTGGAAACACCATATATTTT
TRBV18,few,11,NA,TRBJ2-1,CASRLAVEQFF,TGTGCCAGCAGATTAGCGGTCGAGCAGTTCTTC
TRBV9,few,15,NA,TRBJ2-7,CASSPLLTPGNEQYF,TGTGCCAGCAGCCCCCTTTTGACCCCGGGGAACGAGCAGTACTTC
TRBV12-5,once,16,TRBD2,TRBJ2-5,CASGKGLAGGGETQYF,TGTGCTAGTGGGAAGGGACTAGCGGGGGGCGGGGAGACCCAGTACTTC
TRBV11-2,NA,18,TRBD2,TRBJ2-7,CASSPAASGGATYYEQYF,TGTGCCAGCAGCCCAGCGGCCAGCGGGGGGGCCACGTACTACGAGCAGTACTTC
TRBV5-6,NA,11,NA,TRBJ2-5,CASSRGETQYF,TGTGCCAGCAGCCGAGGAGAGACCCAGTACTTC
TRBV13,NA,16,TRBD1,TRBJ1-1,CASSTRDRLPFTEAFF,TGTGCCAGCAGCACCCGGGACAGGCTTCCTTTTACTGAAGCTTTCTTC
TRBV2,NA,13,NA,TRBJ1-5,CASRLEGWKPQHF,TGTGCCAGCAGGTTGGAGGGGTGGAAGCCCCAGCATTTT
TRBV5-6,NA,14,TRBD2,TRBJ2-7,CASSLWLAGDEQYF,TGTGCCAGCAGCTTGTGGTTAGCGGGAGACGAGCAGTACTTC
TRBV28,NA,15,NA,TRBJ2-1,CASRSGTLSYNEQFF,TGTGCCAGCAGAAGCGGAACCCTCTCCTACAATGAGCAGTTCTTC
TRBV5-1,NA,15,TRBD1,TRBJ2-1,CASSLAETGKDEQFF,TGCGCCAGCAGCTTGGCCGAGACAGGGAAGGATGAGCAGTTCTTC
TRBV4-1,few,15,NA,TRBJ1-3,CASSQGAGTGNTIYF,TGCGCCAGCAGCCAAGGTGCAGGGACTGGAAACACCATATATTTT
TRBV7-8,NA,16,NA,TRBJ2-7,CASSFGGADVSYEQYF,TGTGCCAGCAGCTTCGGGGGTGCGGACGTCTCCTACGAGCAGTACTTC
TRBV5-1,NA,18,TRBD2,TRBJ2-3,CASSLEAGGSSSTDTQYF,TGCGCCAGCAGCTTGGAAGCGGGGGGGTCCTCTAGCACAGATACGCAGTATTTT
TRBV27,NA,14,TRBD1,TRBJ1-1,CASSSTGGVLGAFF,TGTGCCAGCAGTTCGACAGGGGGCGTATTAGGAGCTTTCTTT